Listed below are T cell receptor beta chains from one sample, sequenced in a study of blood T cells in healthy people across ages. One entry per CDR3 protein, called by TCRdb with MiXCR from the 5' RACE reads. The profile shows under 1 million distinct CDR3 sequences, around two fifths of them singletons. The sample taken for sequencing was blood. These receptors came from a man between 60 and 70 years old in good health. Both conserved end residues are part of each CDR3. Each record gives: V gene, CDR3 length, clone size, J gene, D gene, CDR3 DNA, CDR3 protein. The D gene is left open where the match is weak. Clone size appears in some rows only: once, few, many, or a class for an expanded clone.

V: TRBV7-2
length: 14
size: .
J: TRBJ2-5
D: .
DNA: TGTGCCAGCAGCGTAGTTGGAGCCCAAGAGACCCAGTACTTC
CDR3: CASSVVGAQETQYF

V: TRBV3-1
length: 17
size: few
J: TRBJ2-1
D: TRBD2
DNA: TGTGCCAGCAGCCAAGATAAGGCGGGGGGGGTCTACAATGAGCAGTTCTTC
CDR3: CASSQDKAGGVYNEQFF

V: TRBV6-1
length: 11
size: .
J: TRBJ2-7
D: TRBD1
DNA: TGTGCCAGCCAACAGGGGTACGAGCAGTACTTC
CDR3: CASQQGYEQYF

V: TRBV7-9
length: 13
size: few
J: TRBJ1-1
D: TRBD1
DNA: TGTGCCAGCAGCCACGGGACAGGGTGTGAAGCTTTCTTT
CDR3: CASSHGTGCEAFF

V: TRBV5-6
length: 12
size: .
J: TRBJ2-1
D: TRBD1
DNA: TGTGCCAGCAGTCCTAGACAGGGGGGGTTGTTCTTC
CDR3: CASSPRQGGLFF

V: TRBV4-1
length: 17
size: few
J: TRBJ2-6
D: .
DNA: TGCGCCAGCAGCCAGAAAGCCCAGGACTCTGGGGCCAACGTCCTGACTTTC
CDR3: CASSQKAQDSGANVLTF

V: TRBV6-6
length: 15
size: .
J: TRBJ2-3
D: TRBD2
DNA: TGTGCCAGCGTTAGCGGGGGGGCCCACACAGATACGCAGTATTTT
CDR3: CASVSGGAHTDTQYF

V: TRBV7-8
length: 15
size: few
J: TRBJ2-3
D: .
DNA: TGTGCCAGCAGCCCCGCGAGGACAGCCGTTTATACGCAGTATTTT
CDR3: CASSPARTAVYTQYF

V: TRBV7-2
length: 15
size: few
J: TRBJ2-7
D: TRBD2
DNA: TGTGCCAGCAGTCGTTCCGGGACTAGCCGCGTAGAGCAGTACTTC
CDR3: CASSRSGTSRVEQYF

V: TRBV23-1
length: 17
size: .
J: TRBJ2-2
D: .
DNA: TGCGCCAGCAGTCAATCGAGGCGGGGCGCGAACACCGGGGAGCTGTTTTTT
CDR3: CASSQSRRGANTGELFF

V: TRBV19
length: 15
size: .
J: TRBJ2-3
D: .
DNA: TGTGCCAGTAGTCCTACCGGGACCTACACAGATACGCAGTATTTT
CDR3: CASSPTGTYTDTQYF

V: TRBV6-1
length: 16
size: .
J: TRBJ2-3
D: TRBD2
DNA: TGTGCCAGCAGTGGGCCCGAGCGGGGGTTCAGAGATACGCAGTATTTT
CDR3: CASSGPERGFRDTQYF

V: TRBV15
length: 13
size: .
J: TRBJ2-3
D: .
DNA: TGTGCCACCAGCAGAGTGGGCCAAGATACGCAGTATTTT
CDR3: CATSRVGQDTQYF

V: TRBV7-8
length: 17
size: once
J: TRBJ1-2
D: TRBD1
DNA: TGTGCCAGCAGCTTAGGTGTATTGGGGACAGGGGACTATGGCTACACCTTC
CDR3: CASSLGVLGTGDYGYTF

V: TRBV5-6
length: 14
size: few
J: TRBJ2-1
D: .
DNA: TGTGCCAGCAGCTTGGAACAGGGAAGGGGTGAGCAGTTCTTC
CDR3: CASSLEQGRGEQFF

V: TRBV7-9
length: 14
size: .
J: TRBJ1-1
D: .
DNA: TGTGCCAGCTCCATCGTCGGGGTCGGCACTGAAGCTTTCTTT
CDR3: CASSIVGVGTEAFF

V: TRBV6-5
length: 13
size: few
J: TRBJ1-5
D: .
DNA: TGTGCCAGCAGTTACGGACGACATCAGCCCCAGCATTTT
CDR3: CASSYGRHQPQHF

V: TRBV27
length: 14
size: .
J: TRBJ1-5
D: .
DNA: TGTGCCAGCAGTTTAGGACGGGGTTATCAGCCCCAGCATTTT
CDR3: CASSLGRGYQPQHF

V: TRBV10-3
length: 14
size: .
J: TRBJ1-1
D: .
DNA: TGTGCCATCAGTGAGTCCTGGGACATCACTGAAGCTTTCTTT
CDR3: CAISESWDITEAFF

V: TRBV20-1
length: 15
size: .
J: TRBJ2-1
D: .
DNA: TGCAGTGCTAGCGGTTATTGGAGCTCCTACAATGAGCAGTTCTTC
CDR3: CSASGYWSSYNEQFF

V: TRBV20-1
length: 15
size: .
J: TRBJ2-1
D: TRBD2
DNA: TGCAGTGCTAGAGATAGACTAGCGGGGGGGCTTTGGCAGTTCTTC
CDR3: CSARDRLAGGLWQFF

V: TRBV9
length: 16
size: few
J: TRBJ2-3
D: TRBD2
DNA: TGTGCCAGCAGCGTAGACGGTGCGGGGGGTTTGGATACGCAGTATTTT
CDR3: CASSVDGAGGLDTQYF

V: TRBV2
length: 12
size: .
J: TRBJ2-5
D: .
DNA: TGTGCCAGCAGTGAAACGACAGAGACCCAGTACTTC
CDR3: CASSETTETQYF

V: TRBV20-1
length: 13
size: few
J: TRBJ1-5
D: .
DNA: TGCAGTGCCGGACAGAATAGCAATCAGCCCCAGCATTTT
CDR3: CSAGQNSNQPQHF

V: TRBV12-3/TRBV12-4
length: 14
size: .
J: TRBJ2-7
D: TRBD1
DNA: TGTGCCAGCAGTGCGGGACAGGGTAGGTACGAGCAGTACTTC
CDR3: CASSAGQGRYEQYF

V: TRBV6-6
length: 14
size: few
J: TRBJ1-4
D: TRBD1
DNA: TGTGCCAGCAGTTACAGACAGGGTTGGGAAAAACTGTTTTTT
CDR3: CASSYRQGWEKLFF

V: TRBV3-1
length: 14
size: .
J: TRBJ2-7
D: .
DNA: TGTGCCAGCAGCCAAGATAGCCTGAGCCGAGAGCAGTACTTC
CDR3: CASSQDSLSREQYF

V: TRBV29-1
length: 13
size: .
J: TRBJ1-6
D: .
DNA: TGCAGCGTTGCGGTTACCTATAATTCACCCCTCCACTTT
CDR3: CSVAVTYNSPLHF

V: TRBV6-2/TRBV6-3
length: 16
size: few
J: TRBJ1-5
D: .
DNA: TGTGCCAGCAGTTATTTCGCTCCGGGGACGGGCCAGCCCCAGCATTTT
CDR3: CASSYFAPGTGQPQHF

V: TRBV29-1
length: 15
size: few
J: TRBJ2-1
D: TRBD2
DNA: TGCAGCGTTGGGTCCGTTAGCGGGGGATTATATGAGCAGTTCTTC
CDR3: CSVGSVSGGLYEQFF

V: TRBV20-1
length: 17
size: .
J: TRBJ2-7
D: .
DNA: TGCAGTGCACCACCACCAATGACGGGGGCCCGCTCCTACGAGCAGTACTTC
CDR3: CSAPPPMTGARSYEQYF

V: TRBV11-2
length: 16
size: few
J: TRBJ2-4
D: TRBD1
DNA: TGTGCCAGCAGCTTATTCGCTGGACAGGGGGCGAACATTCAGTACTTC
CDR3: CASSLFAGQGANIQYF

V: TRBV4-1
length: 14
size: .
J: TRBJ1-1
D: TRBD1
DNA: TGCGCCAGCAGCCACCGGGACAGGGGGCTCGGAGCTTTCTTT
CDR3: CASSHRDRGLGAFF

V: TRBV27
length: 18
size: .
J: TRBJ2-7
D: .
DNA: TGTGCCAGCAGTTTATCCCCGAGACAGGGAGGAGAGTACAATGAGCAGTACTTC
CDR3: CASSLSPRQGGEYNEQYF

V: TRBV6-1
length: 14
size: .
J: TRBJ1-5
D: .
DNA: TGTGCCAGCAGCCCAGGTTCCTCCAATCAGCCCCAGCATTTT
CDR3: CASSPGSSNQPQHF

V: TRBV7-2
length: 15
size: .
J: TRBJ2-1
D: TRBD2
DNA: TGTGCCAGCAGCTCTAGGAGCGGGGGGGCCAGTGAGCAGTTCTTC
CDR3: CASSSRSGGASEQFF

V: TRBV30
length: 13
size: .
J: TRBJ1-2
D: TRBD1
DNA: TGTGCCTGGAACACAGGGGAAAGCTATGGCTACACCTTC
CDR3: CAWNTGESYGYTF

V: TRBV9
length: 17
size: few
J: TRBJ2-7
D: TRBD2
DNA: TGTGCCAGCAGCCCATCATGGGGGGGTTCAAGCTCCTACGAGCAGTACTTC
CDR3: CASSPSWGGSSSYEQYF

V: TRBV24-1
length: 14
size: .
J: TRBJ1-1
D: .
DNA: TGTGCCACCAGTGATGAACGAGGCCAGGGAGGGAATTTCTTT
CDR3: CATSDERGQGGNFF

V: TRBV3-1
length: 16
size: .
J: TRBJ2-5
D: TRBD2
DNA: TGTGCCAGCAGCCACCTATTGCGGGGGGCTCAAGAGACCCAGTACTTC
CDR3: CASSHLLRGAQETQYF

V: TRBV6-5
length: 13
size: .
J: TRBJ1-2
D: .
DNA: TGTGCCAGCAGGATGGGGGGTTACTATGGCTACACCTTC
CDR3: CASRMGGYYGYTF

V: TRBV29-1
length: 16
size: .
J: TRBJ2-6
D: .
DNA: TGCAGCGTTGAAGATCCAGGGCGCTCTGGGGCCAACGTCCTGACTTTC
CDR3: CSVEDPGRSGANVLTF

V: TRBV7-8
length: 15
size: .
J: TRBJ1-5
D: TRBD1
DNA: TGTGCCAGCAGCTTGGGACAGGGGATAGGACAGCCCCAGCATTTT
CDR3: CASSLGQGIGQPQHF

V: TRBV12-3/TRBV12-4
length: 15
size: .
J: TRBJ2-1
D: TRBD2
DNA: TGTGCCAGCAGTATAGCGGGGGACCCCTACAATGAGCAGTTCTTC
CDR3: CASSIAGDPYNEQFF

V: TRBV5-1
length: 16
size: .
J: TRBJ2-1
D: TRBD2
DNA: TGCGCCAGCAGCTTGGGTGTGACGGGGGGGCTTGAAGAGCAGTTCTTC
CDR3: CASSLGVTGGLEEQFF

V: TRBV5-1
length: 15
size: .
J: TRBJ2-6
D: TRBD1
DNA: TGCGCCAGCAGCAGGGGGCCTTCTGGGGCCAACGTCCTGACTTTC
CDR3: CASSRGPSGANVLTF

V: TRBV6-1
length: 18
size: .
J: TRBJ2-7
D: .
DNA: TGTGCCAGCAGGCCACCTCCGGGACGGGGTTCCCGCACCTACGAGCAGTACTTC
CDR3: CASRPPPGRGSRTYEQYF

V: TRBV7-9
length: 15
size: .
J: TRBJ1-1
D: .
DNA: TGTGCCAGCAGACAGACAACTTGGAGGAACACTGAAGCTTTCTTT
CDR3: CASRQTTWRNTEAFF

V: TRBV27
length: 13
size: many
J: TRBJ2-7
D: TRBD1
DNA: TGTGCCAGCGGCCTGGGACAGCTCCACGAGCAGTACTTC
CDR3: CASGLGQLHEQYF